The clone carrying this T cell receptor (beta chain) showed up just a few times. Its specificity is not known. 5'RACE primed from the constant segment yielded TCR alpha and TCR beta cDNA libraries bearing sample barcodes and UMIs. A single record per CDR3 protein comes from TCRdb applying MiXCR to the 5' RACE reads. The repertoire holds 350,000 to 500,000 distinct CDR3 sequences, with roughly 18% as singletons. This sample was included in a study of T-cell memory formation after mild COVID-19. Study at large: Largely, the TCR clusters proved donor specific.

Findings of the study overall: Some responding clones appeared in pre-infection memory, suggesting cross-reactive memory joined.

Sequencing was performed on PBMCs or a T cell subset sorted from them (not recorded which). This sequence was found in a man between 18 and 35 years old who had mild COVID-19 (a few samples of this study predate the infection). Cell type and time point are not known.

The CDR3 DNA is TGTGCCAGCAGTTACTCGAGAGAGCACAATGAGCAGTTCTTC. It translates to CASSYSREHNEQFF. This chain joins TRBV6-5 and TRBJ2-1; D unclear. The CDR3 sequence is 14 residues long. Trimming left V 0 bases short and J 5 bases short, with 8 bases between. Germline V gene data show CDR1 as MNHEY and CDR2 as SVGAGI.